Below, 9 T cell receptor beta chains from the same sample are listed, as sequenced in a study of OX40 agonist ivuxolimab in advanced cancers. Profiled with immunoSEQ multiplex PCR; TCRdb holds only in-frame clones, not every one. The sample carries about 73,000 clones, 85% recorded once. The sequencing used CD4+ or CD8+ T cells sorted from blood, collected in a trial of the OX40 agonist ivuxolimab. These receptors all come from an adult with an advanced solid tumor such as melanoma, head and neck, liver or kidney cancer.

This clone occurred once. This chain links TRBV5-1 with TRBJ2-7; D is possibly TRBD2 (6 bases). V was clipped by 3 bases and J by 2 bases, with 12 bases between them. This CDR3 contains 14 residues. The germline V gene encodes CDR1 SGHRS and CDR2 YFSETQ. CDR3 bases: TGCGCCAGCAGCTGGGGGGACGGACCCTACGAGCAGTACTTC. Its translation is CASSWGDGPYEQYF.

CDR3 nucleotide sequence: TGTGCCAGCGGACTAGCCGGAGTTCAGTTCTTC. It is translated as CASGLAGVQFF. V and J are TRBV18 and TRBJ2-1; 8 bases are a match to TRBD2. The J segment lost 13 bases and the V segment lost 8 bases, leaving 7 bases of the junction unmatched. The germline CDR1 and CDR2 sequences are KGHSH and LQKENI. This CDR3 comprises 11 residues.

This sequence joins TRBV5-1 and TRBJ2-2; the match to TRBD1 covers 7 bases. The CDR3 loop spans 15 amino acids. V dropped 4 bases and J dropped 4; count of bases not matched to a gene: 7. Germline assignment: CDR1 SGHRS and CDR2 YFSETQ. The CDR3 sequence is CASSTGQESTGELFF. The CDR3 DNA reads as TGCGCCAGCAGCACCGGACAGGAGAGCACCGGGGAGCTGTTTTTT.

In this sample, this clone turned up once. The chain employs TRBV6-5 and TRBJ1-4, with D perhaps matching TRBD1 (5 bases). Trimming stripped 5 bases from V and 7 bases from J, with 14 bases between. The CDR3 loop spans 14 amino acids. Germline-derived CDR1 and CDR2 are MNHEY and SVGAGI. This CDR3 is CASSPRRAGEKLFF. CDR3 sequence (DNA): TGTGCCAGCAGTCCGCGCAGGGCGGGTGAAAAACTGTTTTTT.

The V and J genes are TRBV28 and TRBJ1-1; no reliable D call. Trimming pared 5 bases from V and 7 bases from J, leaving 14 bases between. The V gene's germline CDR1 is MDHEN and CDR2 SYDVKM. The CDR3 totals 13 residues. The CDR3: CASSGRPTHEAFF. The CDR3 DNA reads TGTGCCAGCAGTGGAAGACCTACCCATGAAGCTTTCTTT.

V usage is TRBV28 and J usage is TRBJ2-5; no firm D call. V lost 3 bases, J lost 2 bases, and 10 bases lay in between. In germline, CDR1 is MDHEN, CDR2 SYDVKM. The CDR3 is 14 amino acids. The DNA of the CDR3 is TGTGCCAGCAGTTTGACGGATGGACAAGAGACCCAGTACTTC. Translated: CASSLTDGQETQYF.

The rearrangement links TRBV4-1 to TRBJ2-7; D might be TRBD1 or TRBD2, each matching 5 bases. V lost 0 bases to trimming and J lost 2 bases, with 14 bases between them. Germline loops: CDR1 MGHRA, CDR2 YSYEKL. CDR3 length equals 16 residues. CDR3 protein: CASSQDPGRVPYEQYF. For the CDR3, the DNA is TGCGCCAGCAGCCAAGATCCGGGACGGGTCCCCTACGAGCAGTACTTC.

The CDR3 loop reads CASSPSQGAHGYTF. Here the CDR3 DNA reads TGTGCCAGCAGCCCTTCACAGGGGGCGCATGGCTACACCTTC. V is TRBV7-9 and J is TRBJ1-2; 9 bases map to TRBD1. The CDR3 is 14 residues long. Germline lookup yields CDR1 SEHNR and CDR2 FQNEAQ (reference sequence). The V and J ends lost 5 bases and 6 bases, in that order; junction bases with no gene match: 7. The complete variable domain, with remaining parts taken from reference TRBV7-9 and TRBJ1-2, reads DTGVSQNPRHKITKRGQNVTFRCDPISEHNRLYWYRQTLGQGPEFLTYFQNEAQLEKSRLLSDRFSAERPKGSFSTLEIQRTEQGDSAMYLCASSPSQGAHGYTFGSGTRLTVV.

This clone was seen once. The chain combines TRBV18 with TRBJ2-7, with TRBD2 matching 15 bases. CDR1 is KGHSH and CDR2 is LQKENI in the germline V gene. V shed 4 bases and J 2 bases; nucleotides not matched to a gene: 3. The CDR3 is 16 amino acids. The CDR3 DNA is TGTGCCAGCTCACTCGGGACTAGCGGGGGGACCTACGAGCAGTACTTC. This sequence encodes CASSLGTSGGTYEQYF. Complete variable domain (other parts from reference TRBV18 and TRBJ2-7): NAGVMQNPRHLVRRRGQEARLRCSPMKGHSHVYWYRQLPEEGLKFMVYLQKENIIDESGMPKERFSAEFPKEGPSILRIQQVVRGDSAAYFCASSLGTSGGTYEQYFGPGTRLTVT.